This T cell receptor beta chain was recovered during a study of shared clonotypes between healthy human individuals. Study-level information: CD4 naive and CD4 memory each took three plates per donor, while CD8 naive took two and CD8 memory one.

The run depth of the assay was deep. Profiled with immunoSEQ multiplex PCR; TCRdb holds only in-frame clones, not every one. The repertoire consists of about 1.5 million clones, with 95% to 99% occurring once and the leading ten covering roughly 0.45%. Sequencing used naive CD4+ T cells sorted from blood. Stated subset: CD45RA+ positively selected. The clonotype originates from a man aged 30 to 45 in good health.

CDR3 sequence (DNA): TGCGCCAGCAGCTTGCCAGCGGGAGGAAGAGGTGAGCAGTTCTTC. It specifies CASSLPAGGRGEQFF. This rearrangement joins TRBV5-1 to TRBJ2-1; 9 nucleotides align to TRBD2. Germline V CDR1 and CDR2: SGHRS, YFSETQ. CDR3 length: 15 residues. The ends lost 1 base at V and 9 bases at J; junction bases unmatched: 8.